This is a list of T cell receptor beta chains from one sample in a study of control samples from healthy donors and cancer patients. The assay was immunoSEQ multiplex PCR, and TCRdb's table has in-frame clones only and misses some. The table lists 110,000 or so clones, 90% of them singletons. Sequencing was performed on blood. These receptor sequences come from a human donor in good health. The donor label of this sample is uncertain. CDR3s include the opening cysteine and the closing phenylalanine or tryptophan. The order of the fields is J gene, CDR3 length, V gene, D gene, clone size, CDR3 DNA, CDR3 protein. The D gene is left open where the match is weak. Some rows mark clone size as missing; the rest say once, few, many or name a class of expanded clone.

j_gene: TRBJ1-6; len: 14; v_gene: TRBV30; d_gene: .; abundance: .; CDR3nt: TGTGCCTGGAGCGGGAGAGGTCTCGGATCACCCCTCCACTTT; CDR3aa: CAWSGRGLGSPLHF
j_gene: TRBJ1-5; len: 14; v_gene: TRBV6-6; d_gene: .; abundance: .; CDR3nt: TGTGCCAGCAGTACCGGGACATCAAATCAGCCCCAGCATTTT; CDR3aa: CASSTGTSNQPQHF
j_gene: TRBJ1-6; len: 12; v_gene: TRBV5-6; d_gene: .; abundance: few; CDR3nt: TGTGCCAGCAGCTCGGGGAATTCACCCCTCCACTTT; CDR3aa: CASSSGNSPLHF
j_gene: TRBJ2-5; len: 12; v_gene: TRBV19; d_gene: .; abundance: .; CDR3nt: TGTGCCAGTAGTGCCCAAAAGGAGACCCAGTACTTC; CDR3aa: CASSAQKETQYF
j_gene: TRBJ1-4; len: 14; v_gene: TRBV2; d_gene: .; abundance: .; CDR3nt: TGTGCCAGCAGTGATGAGGGATGGGGTGAAAAACTGTTTTTT; CDR3aa: CASSDEGWGEKLFF
j_gene: TRBJ2-6; len: 16; v_gene: TRBV3-1/TRBV3-2; d_gene: .; abundance: .; CDR3nt: TGTGCCAGCAAAGGGGGTATACTCTCTGGGGCCAACGTCCTGACTTTC; CDR3aa: CASKGGILSGANVLTF
j_gene: TRBJ1-1; len: 13; v_gene: TRBV6-5; d_gene: .; abundance: .; CDR3nt: TGTGCCAGCAGAGGACATGAACACACTGAAGCTTTCTTT; CDR3aa: CASRGHEHTEAFF
j_gene: TRBJ1-5; len: 12; v_gene: TRBV12-3/TRBV12-4; d_gene: TRBD1; abundance: .; CDR3nt: TGTGCCAGCAGAAAAGGACAGGGGCCTCACCATTTT; CDR3aa: CASRKGQGPHHF
j_gene: TRBJ1-6; len: 12; v_gene: TRBV7-9; d_gene: .; abundance: few; CDR3nt: TGTGCCAGCAGCCAGGATAATTCACCCCTCCACTTT; CDR3aa: CASSQDNSPLHF
j_gene: TRBJ1-2; len: 13; v_gene: TRBV5-1; d_gene: .; abundance: .; CDR3nt: TGCGCCAGCAGCTTGGACAGTTCCTATGGCTACACCTTC; CDR3aa: CASSLDSSYGYTF
j_gene: TRBJ1-1; len: 12; v_gene: TRBV2; d_gene: .; abundance: .; CDR3nt: TGTGCCAGCAACTTTATGAACACTGAAGCTTTCTTT; CDR3aa: CASNFMNTEAFF
j_gene: TRBJ1-5; len: 12; v_gene: TRBV5-6; d_gene: TRBD1; abundance: .; CDR3nt: TGTGCCAGCAGCTTGGCAGGGGGACCCCAGCATTTT; CDR3aa: CASSLAGGPQHF